This TCR beta chain is from a study of T cell responses to AZD1222 COVID-19 vaccine. Whole-study context: Second-dose intervals near 4 or 12 weeks were combined.

Notes on this clone: The antigen remains undetermined.

General study findings and limits: Two doses of AZD1222 preceded a rise in Spike-specific TCR breadth and depth. Nearly half of spike-specific TCRs reportedly go after variant regions that carry no mutations.

Profiled with immunoSEQ multiplex PCR; TCRdb holds only in-frame clones, not every one. The profile shows about 110,000 clones, roughly 90% of them singletons. This CDR3 has 16 residues. The germline gives CDR1 SGHRS, CDR2 YFSETQ. The V segment lost 2 bases and the J segment 0 bases; nucleotides outside the gene matches: 4. The chain has TRBV5-1 and TRBJ1-4; TRBD1 matches 7 bases. This specimen was peripheral blood, taken on day 0 of AZD1222 vaccination. The receptor was derived from an adult in good health. Written as DNA, the CDR3 is TGCGCCAGCAGCTTACCGGGACAGTCAACTAATGAAAAACTGTTTTTT. Translated: CASSLPGQSTNEKLFF.